The text below deals with one TCR beta chain. Its specificity is not known. The sample comes from a study of blood T cells in healthy people across ages. Study-wide results and caveats: Higher diversity, along with more naive CD4+ cells, distinguished long-lived donors from aged donors. What prevented conclusive comparison of naive and antigen-experienced cells was that PBMCs were unsorted.

V was clipped by 0 bases and J by 6 bases; unmatched bases: 8. The CDR3 loop spans 16 amino acids. CDR1 is LGHNA and CDR2 is YSLEER in the germline V gene. Primers used in a second PCR of about 7 to 12 cycles were a sample-barcoded 5' primer and a J-beta primer mix. Every cDNA was tagged by a template-switch adaptor with 12 random nucleotides. Every individual sample yielded 3 million or more paired-end reads (each containing CDR3). TCRdb itself ran the 5' RACE reads through MiXCR, one entry per CDR3 protein. The data show over 1,500,000 distinct CDR3 sequences, 30% to 40% seen once. Sequenced sample: blood. The TCR sequence derives from a human donor in good health. V and J are TRBV4-3 and TRBJ2-4; 7 bases are a match to TRBD2. The CDR3 DNA sequence: TGCGCCAGCAGCCAAGAGACCGGGGGGACCAGAAACATTCAGTACTTC. As protein: CASSQETGGTRNIQYF.